This T cell receptor (beta chain) was sequenced in a study of cytomegalovirus exposure and HLA in healthy donors. CDR1 SNHLY and CDR2 FYNNEI come from the germline V gene. This CDR3 contains 14 residues. V lost 4 bases and J 1 base, leaving 8 bases between the germline ends. Researchers ran the PCR with 60 Vbeta and 13 Jbeta primers. Sequencing used immunoSEQ multiplex PCR; TCRdb keeps in-frame clones, though not all of them. The sample yields some 160,000 clones, roughly three quarters seen once. To note about this clone: Its cognate antigen is unknown.

Study-level findings and limits: Later analysis demonstrated an association between a missense DCLRE1C variant and TCR beta V- and J-gene trimming.

Sequenced sample: PBMCs. V gene TRBV2 combines with J gene TRBJ1-3, with D uncertain. This receptor was obtained from a woman aged 40 to 55 in good health and CMV-seronegative. The CDR3 is CASSVEGSGNTIYF. The CDR3 nucleotides are TGTGCCAGCAGTGTGGAGGGTTCTGGAAACACCATATATTTT.